This T cell receptor beta chain was sequenced during a study of OX40 agonist ivuxolimab in advanced cancers. Using immunoSEQ multiplex PCR, the repertoire was profiled, and TCRdb retains in-frame clones only, with some absent. The data hold roughly 53,000 clones, with approximately 86% observed a single time. Broader study findings: Some of the nonresponding patients also showed low levels of normalized T-cell clonal expansion.

On cycle 4 day 1 and cycle 7 day 1, as well as at baseline, blood was sampled. As for this clone: Antigen: not known.

Germline V gene lookup returns CDR1 MNHEY and CDR2 SVGAGI. The CDR3 has 16 amino acids. Unmatched junction bases numbered 1, after V lost 0 bases and J lost 3 bases. Sequencing was performed on CD4+ or CD8+ T cells sorted from blood, taken in a trial of the OX40 agonist ivuxolimab. The V gene is TRBV6-5, the J gene TRBJ1-6; the match to TRBD1 covers 8 bases. The clonotype was recovered from an adult with an advanced solid tumor such as melanoma, head and neck, liver or kidney cancer. CDR3 bases: TGTGCCAGCAGTTACTCGGGACAGGTCTATAATTCACCCCTCCACTTT. It is translated as CASSYSGQVYNSPLHF.